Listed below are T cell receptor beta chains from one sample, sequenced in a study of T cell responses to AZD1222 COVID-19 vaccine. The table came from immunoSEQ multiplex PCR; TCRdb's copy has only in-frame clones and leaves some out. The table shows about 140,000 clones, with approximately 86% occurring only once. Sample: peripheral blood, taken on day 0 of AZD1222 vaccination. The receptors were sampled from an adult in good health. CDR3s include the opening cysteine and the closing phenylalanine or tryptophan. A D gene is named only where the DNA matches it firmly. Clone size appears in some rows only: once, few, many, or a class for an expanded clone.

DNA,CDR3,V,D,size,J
TGCAGCGCTTCACGCACCGACAGGGGGGGCGAAGCTTTCTTT,CSASRTDRGGEAFF,TRBV29-1,TRBD1,.,TRBJ1-1
TGTGCCAGCACCCCAGCCGGGGCTAATCAGCCCCAGCATTTT,CASTPAGANQPQHF,TRBV6-2/TRBV6-3,.,.,TRBJ1-5
TGTGCCAGTAGGACGGTGGGCGCGAACACTGAAGCTTTCTTT,CASRTVGANTEAFF,TRBV19,.,once,TRBJ1-1
TGTGCCAGCAAAGGACTTCCGGGAGTGGATTCACCCCTCCACTTT,CASKGLPGVDSPLHF,TRBV6-6,.,once,TRBJ1-6
TGTGCCAGCAGCGCAACTAGCGGGCTCCCCTCAGGCTACGAGCAGTACTTC,CASSATSGLPSGYEQYF,TRBV7-8,TRBD2,.,TRBJ2-7
TGTGCCAGCAGCATAGCGGCCCTGACGACGACCAACTATGGCTACACCTTC,CASSIAALTTTNYGYTF,TRBV13,.,.,TRBJ1-2
TGTGCCAGCGGACGGGACACCCTATTTGAAGCTTTCTTT,CASGRDTLFEAFF,TRBV2,.,.,TRBJ1-1
TGTGCCAGCACCCCCGGAGCGGGAATATTAGACGAGCAGTACTTC,CASTPGAGILDEQYF,TRBV7-9,TRBD2,.,TRBJ2-7
TGTGCCTGGACGGTTCGACAGGAGCAGTTCTTC,CAWTVRQEQFF,TRBV30,.,.,TRBJ2-1
TGTGCCAGCAGCGTAGGGCTAGCCAACTCCTACGAGCAGTACTTC,CASSVGLANSYEQYF,TRBV9,.,.,TRBJ2-7
TGTGCCAGCAGTCCCCGTTTTAGGGTGGGTGCCGCAGGCAATCAGCCCCAGCATTTT,CASSPRFRVGAAGNQPQHF,TRBV28,.,.,TRBJ1-5
TGTGCCATCAGTCAGGGGGCCTACGAGCAGTACTTC,CAISQGAYEQYF,TRBV10-3,TRBD1,.,TRBJ2-7
TGTGCCAGCAGCGAAGGGCTCACCGGGGAGCTGTTTTTT,CASSEGLTGELFF,TRBV9,.,.,TRBJ2-2
TGTGCCTGGAGTTGGACGGCAAATCAGCCCCAGCATTTT,CAWSWTANQPQHF,TRBV30,.,once,TRBJ1-5
TGTGCCTGGAGCGCCGGGGGGGCGCGTAAGAGTGAGCAGTTCTTC,CAWSAGGARKSEQFF,TRBV30,TRBD2,once,TRBJ2-1